Below, 10 T cell receptor beta chains from the same sample are listed, as sequenced in a study of blood T cell repertoires in COVID-19. Assay: immunoSEQ multiplex PCR; the TCRdb copy retains only in-frame clones and omits some. The data show under 350,000 clones, roughly four fifths seen once. The specimen was peripheral blood. Receptor source: a woman in her forties or fifties who had recovered from COVID-19.

This clone was seen only a few times. The rearrangement joins TRBV7-2 to TRBJ1-1, with TRBD1 matching 8 bases. The germline gives CDR1 SGHTA, CDR2 FQGNSA. The CDR3 contains 16 residues. J lost 5 bases, V lost 0 bases, and 8 bases had no gene match. CDR3 sequence (DNA): TGTGCCAGCAGCTTAGCGAGGACAGGGAGTACGACTGAAGCTTTCTTT. As protein: CASSLARTGSTTEAFF.

The V and J genes are TRBV29-1 and TRBJ1-5; 10 bases align to TRBD1. This CDR3 contains 13 residues. From germline, CDR1 is SQVTM and CDR2 ANQGSEA. J lost 7 bases, V lost 6 bases, and 6 bases had no gene match. CDR3 residues: CSVVTGGEQPQHF. CDR3 bases: TGCAGCGTGGTGACAGGGGGCGAACAGCCCCAGCATTTT.

V and J are TRBV3-1 (or the pseudogene TRBV3-2) and TRBJ2-7; D ambiguous. Trimming took 4 bases from V and 3 from J, leaving 10 bases between them. The CDR3 extends over 13 amino acids. Germline V gene sequence: CDR1 LGHDT, CDR2 YNNKEL (reference sequence). The CDR3 nucleotides read TGTGCCAGCAGCCTAGCATTGAGCTACGAGCAGTACTTC. This encodes CASSLALSYEQYF.

The chain recombines TRBV6-2 or TRBV6-3 with TRBJ1-2; a weak D match, TRBD1 (5 bases). CDR3 length equals 14 residues. Trimming cost V 5 bases and J 3 bases, with 13 bases left between them. Germline values: CDR1 MNHEY, CDR2 SVGEGT. The CDR3 bases are TGTGCCAGCAGTAATGGCAGGGTACACTATGGCTACACCTTC. Translation: CASSNGRVHYGYTF.

The genes are TRBV5-6 and TRBJ2-3; no clear D. CDR3 length: 14 residues. Per the germline V gene, CDR1 is SGHDT and CDR2 is YYEEEE. Deletions cut 4 bases from V and 0 bases from J, with 9 bases between. The CDR3 DNA follows: TGTGCCAGCAGCCAACAATCTAGCACAGATACGCAGTATTTT. It is translated as CASSQQSSTDTQYF.

The chain has TRBV3-1 (or the pseudogene TRBV3-2) and TRBJ2-2, with 9 bases identical to TRBD1. The CDR3 is made up of 14 amino acids. Germline V gene data show CDR1 as LGHDT and CDR2 as YNNKEL (reference sequence). V lost 4 bases and J lost 6; bases outside the gene matches: 3. The CDR3: CASSRHRGPGELFF. The CDR3 nucleotides are TGTGCCAGCAGCCGCCACAGGGGGCCCGGGGAGCTGTTTTTT.

The chain employs TRBV6-5 and TRBJ2-5; perhaps TRBD2 as D (6 bases). Between the trimmed V and J ends, which lost 6 bases and 5 bases, there was a span of 16 bases. CDR1 is MNHEY and CDR2 is SVGAGI in the germline V gene. This CDR3 spans 14 amino acids. The CDR3 sequence: CASSRTIGLETQYF. Here the CDR3 DNA reads TGTGCCAGCAGCCGGACTATAGGTTTGGAGACCCAGTACTTC.

J is TRBJ1-6 and V is TRBV4-2; TRBD1 matches at 10 bases. J lost 10 bases, V lost 4 bases, and 10 bases had no gene match. Germline V CDR1 and CDR2: LGHNA, YNFKEQ. The CDR3 runs 16 residues. CDR3 nucleotide sequence: TGTGCCAGCAGCCCGATTCAGACAGGGGGCTCGTCACCCCTCCACTTT. Residues: CASSPIQTGGSSPLHF.

This clone has just one count. V is TRBV5-8 and J is TRBJ2-7, with D possibly matching TRBD2 (7 bases). Germline V gene sequence: CDR1 SGHTS, CDR2 YDEGEE. CDR3 length equals 15 residues. Trimming removed 4 bases from V and 3 bases from J, with 17 bases in between. CDR3 loop: CASSGLGGEVYEQYF. The DNA of the CDR3 is TGTGCCAGCAGCGGATTAGGGGGGGAGGTCTACGAGCAGTACTTC.

The rearrangement links TRBV7-2 to TRBJ2-3; 8 bases are a match to TRBD2. Germline trimming cut 2 bases from V and 0 bases from J; bases unmatched to any gene: 1. The germline gives CDR1 SGHTA, CDR2 FQGNSA. This CDR3 is 15 amino acids long. CDR3 coding DNA: TGTGCCAGCAGCTTACCTAGCGGGAGCACAGATACGCAGTATTTT. Translating it yields CASSLPSGSTDTQYF.